The sequence of this T cell receptor beta chain was determined in a study of blood T cells in healthy people across ages. Study results and caveats: Compared with aged donors, long-lived donors showed fewer expanded clones, suggesting selection.

Sample-barcoded 5' priming and a J-beta primer mix drove a second PCR of about 7 to 12 cycles. TCRdb ran MiXCR on the 5' RACE reads and lists one entry per CDR3 protein. The sample comprises around 580,000 distinct CDR3 sequences, less than 60% of which are singletons, and under 30% rests with the top ten. This clonotype appeared a few times. What it recognizes is unknown. The sequencing input was blood. The clonotype comes from a man at least 80 years old in good health.

For the CDR3, the DNA is TGCAGTGCTTGCCTAGCGGGAGGAGGGGTATTGGATGAGCAGTTCTTC. Residues: CSACLAGGGVLDEQFF. V and J are TRBV20-1 and TRBJ2-1, with TRBD2 matching over 11 bases. The CDR3 is 16 residues long. Germline V lookup: CDR1 DFQATT, CDR2 SNEGSKA (reference sequence). The trim removed 5 bases at V and 8 bases at J, leaving 14 bases unmatched.